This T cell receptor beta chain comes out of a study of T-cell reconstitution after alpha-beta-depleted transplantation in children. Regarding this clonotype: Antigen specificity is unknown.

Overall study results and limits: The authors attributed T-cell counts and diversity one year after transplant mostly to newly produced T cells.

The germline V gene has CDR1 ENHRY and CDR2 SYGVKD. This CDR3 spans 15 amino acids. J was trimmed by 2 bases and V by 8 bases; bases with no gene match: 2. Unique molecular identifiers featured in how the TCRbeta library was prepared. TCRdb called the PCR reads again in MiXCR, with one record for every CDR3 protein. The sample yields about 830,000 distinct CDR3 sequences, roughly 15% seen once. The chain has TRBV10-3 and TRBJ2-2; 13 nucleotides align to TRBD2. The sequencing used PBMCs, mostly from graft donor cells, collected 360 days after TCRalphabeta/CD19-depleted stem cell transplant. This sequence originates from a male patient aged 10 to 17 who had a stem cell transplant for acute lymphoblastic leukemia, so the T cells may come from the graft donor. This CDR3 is CAIGTSGINTGELFF. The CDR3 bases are TGTGCCATCGGGACTAGCGGGATAAACACCGGGGAGCTGTTTTTT.